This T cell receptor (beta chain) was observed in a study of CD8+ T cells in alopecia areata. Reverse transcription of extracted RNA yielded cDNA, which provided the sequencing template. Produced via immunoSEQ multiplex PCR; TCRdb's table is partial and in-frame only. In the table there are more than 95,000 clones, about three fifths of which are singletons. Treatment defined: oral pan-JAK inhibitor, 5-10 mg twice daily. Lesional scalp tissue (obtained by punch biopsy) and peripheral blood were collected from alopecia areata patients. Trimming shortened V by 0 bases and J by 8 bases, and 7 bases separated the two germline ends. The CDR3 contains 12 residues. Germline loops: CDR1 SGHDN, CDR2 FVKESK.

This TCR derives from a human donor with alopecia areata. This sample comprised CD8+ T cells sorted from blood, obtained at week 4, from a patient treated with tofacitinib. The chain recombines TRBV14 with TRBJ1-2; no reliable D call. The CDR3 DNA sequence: TGTGCCAGCAGCCAAGAACCCCTAGGCTACACCTTC. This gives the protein CASSQEPLGYTF.